The 3 T cell receptor beta chains presented below share a single source sample, sequenced in a study of T cells after yellow fever vaccination. TCRdb ran MiXCR on the 5' RACE reads and lists one entry per CDR3 protein. The data contain some 500,000 distinct CDR3 sequences, about 14% of them singletons. The sample was PBMCs, taken on the day of the yellow fever booster vaccination. The receptors were sampled from a man younger than 40 who received the YFV17D yellow fever vaccine.

As concerns this clonotype: A read error may account for a junction end that differs from germline. The J gene is TRBJ2-5, the V gene TRBV23-1; TRBD1 might be the D (6 bases). TRBV23-1 is noted as an ORF with a role that remains uncertain. CDR3 length equals 13 residues. The DNA of the CDR3 is TGTGTCAGCAGGAAGGGGGACGACGAGACCCAGTACTTC. Protein sequence: CVSRKGDDETQYF.

The V and J genes are TRBV28 and TRBJ2-3; maybe TRBD1 (5 bases). Trimming pared 4 bases from V and 6 bases from J, leaving 17 bases between. Germline V gene sequence: CDR1 MDHEN, CDR2 SYDVKM. The CDR3 loop spans 15 amino acids. The CDR3 protein is CASSSLTVSKDTQYF. CDR3 coding DNA: TGTGCCAGCAGTTCCCTGACAGTTTCCAAGGATACGCAGTATTTT.

V is TRBV2 and J is TRBJ1-1, with a tentative D call TRBD1 (6 bases). The CDR3 is 12 amino acids. Trimming shortened V by 8 bases and J by 6 bases, and 13 bases separated the two germline ends. Germline CDR1 reads SNHLY; CDR2 reads FYNNEI. The CDR3, as DNA: TGTGCCAGCGGTAAGGGGGGACCTGAAGCTTTCTTT. Translating it yields CASGKGGPEAFF.